This TCR gamma chain was recorded in a study of gamma delta lymphoproliferative disorders and STAT genes (dated by TCRdb to 2016 to 2018). Describing the broader study: The LymphoTrack Dx TCRG Assay was used to build gamma-chain libraries from a minimum of 50 ng of genomic DNA. Two gamma-chain samples and all delta-chain samples were sequenced twice to confirm results. Because no corresponding Invivoscribe delta assay was available, delta-chain libraries were prepared according to the EuroClonality-NGS working group standard operating procedure. The study profiled TCR gamma and delta CDR3 repertoires by deep sequencing in Tgammadelta lymphoproliferative disease patients and healthy controls, within a larger immunophenotypic and STAT-mutation study. What the research found in general, with its limitations: It was noted by the authors that NGS specificity may be reduced at low frequencies, so confirmation of the public or private nature of leukemic clones is needed. When whole repertoires were clustered, gamma repertoires from patients formed a group apart from those of healthy controls, but delta repertoires showed no separation between the groups. T cells in controls likely covered a range of maturation stages, whereas leukemic cells were skewed toward terminal effectors, which could potentially limit comparisons between patients and controls. Nearly all major gamma and delta clonotypes of patients were found to be public, being shared with at least one healthy donor, and only a couple of gamma clonotypes were found to be private to disease.

This clone was counted at least ten times. No antigen is known for it. There are no base qualities to consult, and no much larger clone falls within one base. TCR sequencing was performed on genomic DNA from peripheral blood mononuclear cells isolated from patients and controls. Controls were about 23 healthy adult blood donors, with a median age of around 64 years and 12 males and 11 females, matched to patients for age and sex. In both library preparation methods, multiplex PCR was run with primers aimed at the conserved V and J regions of the TCR genes. Purified and pooled amplicons were sequenced on an Illumina MiSeq platform. The paper's data handling went like this. V(D)J alignment, clonotype assembly and translation were done with MiXCR, while functionality assessment and CDR3 repertoire analyses were done with VDJtools. The IMGT definition of CDR3 was applied, and only productive sequences using functional genes were analyzed, with ORF genes and pseudogenes left out. A custom Python script was used to look across all patients and controls for identical amino acid CDR3s belonging to major clonotypes, meaning those with a frequency of >=5%. Clonotype frequencies in patients versus controls were compared with a one-sided non-parametric Wilcoxon test. TCRdb reran clone calling on the public reads with CATT; rows sharing one DNA sequence were then combined. Here the V and J calls rest on TCRdb's processing, not on the authors' analysis. For this sample the table gives some 5,000 gamma-chain clones, of which 6% to 9% were detected only once. The ten biggest clones cover about 2.9% of the sample.

Specimen: blood. The origin of this receptor is a human donor in good health.

The CDR3 amino acid sequence is: CATRAIHYYKKLF. Read as DNA, the sequence is TGTGCCACCCGTGCTATACATTATTATAAGAAACTCTTT. This chain is built from TRGV4 and TRGJ1 or TRGJ2. The J gene, not given by TCRdb, was assigned here from a germline match of the nucleotide sequence. The germline V gene specifies EGSTGY as CDR1 and YDSYTSSV as CDR2. V is pruned by 9 bases and J by 2 bases, leaving 10 bases of the junction without a gene match. From the cysteine up to the phenylalanine, the CDR3 has a length of 13 residues. Kept here is only the CDR3 DNA, which spans 39 bases and is read in frame from base 1.